Detailed here is one TCR beta chain. This specimen comes from a study of shared clonotypes between healthy human individuals. Unsorted PBMC samples were amplified in replicate PCRs containing about 0.3 ug DNA, some 33,000 T cell genomes. With ten immunoSEQ deep assay plates, unsorted PBMC DNA underwent sequencing. Authors' methods: Junction-only sequences produced by ImmunoSEQ had no quality scores, so filtering differed. Only in-frame clones appear in the TCRdb table, and some are missing; sequencing was by immunoSEQ multiplex PCR. V, J and clone size are taken as reported in that table, and D and trimming were inferred from the DNA itself. The sample holds about 490,000 clones; 76% are singletons and the top ten take 10% to 15%. Everyone who donated was a Caucasian adult who lived in Nashville, Tennessee. The germline gives CDR1 MNHNY, CDR2 SVGAGI (reference sequence). Trimming at V came to 7 bases and at J to 7 bases, leaving 12 bases not matched to a gene. There are 14 residues in the CDR3.

Sequences were obtained from PBMCs. The TCR sequence derives from a middle-aged woman in good health. Some clones in this sample may be carry-over from other donors' samples. This chain links TRBV6-6 with TRBJ2-7, with 8 nucleotides matching TRBD1. In nucleotides, the CDR3 is TGTGCCAGCAAACCCCGACAGGGGTTATGGGAGCAGTACTTC. Amino acids: CASKPRQGLWEQYF.